The 15 T cell receptor beta chains below all came from one sample that was sequenced in a study of somatic mutations in cytotoxic T cells in rheumatoid arthritis. Here immunoSEQ multiplex PCR was the method, and the copy in TCRdb shows in-frame clones only, minus some. The sample consists of more than 15,000 clones, roughly 85% of them appearing once. Sequenced material: CD8+ T cells sorted from blood. These receptors were collected from a woman aged 40-49 years with rheumatoid arthritis.

The J gene is TRBJ2-3, the V gene TRBV27; 7 bases align to TRBD1. Germline CDR1 MNHEY, CDR2 SMNVEV (reference sequence). This CDR3 region has 17 residues. The trim removed 4 bases at V and 0 bases at J, leaving 10 bases unmatched. The CDR3 DNA follows: TGTGCCAGCAGTTCAAACCTCCGGACAGGTAGCACAGATACGCAGTATTTT. It codes for CASSSNLRTGSTDTQYF.

The chain carries TRBV5-4 and TRBJ2-3; TRBD2 agrees at 8 bases. The length of the CDR3 is 15 residues. From germline, CDR1 is SGHNT and CDR2 YYREEE (reference sequence). V lost 0 bases and J lost 8; bases outside the gene matches: 8. The CDR3 DNA reads TGTGCCAGCAGCTTGGATGGCTATCGGGGGGGTACGCAGTATTTT. Translation gives CASSLDGYRGGTQYF.

The genes are TRBV12-5 and TRBJ1-4; D might be TRBD1 (6 bases). This CDR3 is built from 16 residues. The V gene lost 5 bases and the J gene lost 7 bases, with 20 bases spanning the gap. Germline CDR1 is LGHNT and CDR2 is FRNRAP. CDR3 sequence (DNA): TGTGCTAGTGGTCCCTCTTGGGGGCCGGGCGGTGAAAAACTGTTTTTT. This gives the protein CASGPSWGPGGEKLFF.

This chain uses TRBV5-1 with TRBJ2-7; TRBD2 matches 9 bases. After removal of 1 base from V and 4 bases from J, the junction contained 0 bases not matched to a gene. The CDR3 runs 13 residues. In germline, CDR1 is SGHRS, CDR2 YFSETQ. The CDR3 DNA is TGCGCCAGCAGCTTGCTAGCGGGATACGAGCAGTACTTC. Amino acids: CASSLLAGYEQYF.

The chain recombines TRBV5-1 with TRBJ1-1; 9 bases agree with TRBD1. CDR3 length equals 13 residues. V trimming: 4 bases; J trimming: 6 bases; junction bases outside the gene matches: 4. In germline, CDR1 is SGHRS, CDR2 YFSETQ. The CDR3 region has the DNA TGCGCCAGCAGCGGGGGACAGGGTGCTGAAGCTTTCTTT. It specifies CASSGGQGAEAFF.

The J gene is TRBJ2-5, the V gene TRBV2; 10 bases align to TRBD1. The germline CDR1 and CDR2 sequences are SNHLY and FYNNEI. V lost 5 bases to trimming and J lost 2 bases; unmatched junction nucleotides: 5. The CDR3 loop spans 15 amino acids. This CDR3 reads CASSHPGQGQETQYF. In nucleotides, the CDR3 is TGTGCCAGCAGTCATCCGGGACAGGGGCAAGAGACCCAGTACTTC.

CDR3 DNA sequence: TGTGCCAGCAGCTTAGCGCCGGGGGCGGGGGACTACGAGCAGTACTTC. Translated, it gives CASSLAPGAGDYEQYF. This rearrangement joins TRBV7-6 to TRBJ2-7; a weak D match, TRBD2 (7 bases). The V gene lost 0 bases and the J gene lost 3 bases, with 15 bases spanning the gap. The CDR3 extends over 16 amino acids. Germline CDR1 and CDR2: SGHVS and FNYEAQ.

This sequence joins TRBV6-5 and TRBJ2-7; 8 nucleotides line up with TRBD1. CDR3 size: 14 residues. From germline, CDR1 is MNHEY and CDR2 SVGAGI. V gave up 4 bases and J gave up 0 bases; unmatched junction bases: 2. The CDR3 DNA is TGTGCCAGCAGTTTGGGACAGGCCTCCTACGAGCAGTACTTC. Translated: CASSLGQASYEQYF.

The genes are TRBV4-1 and TRBJ2-7; 9 positions match TRBD1. The V gene end was trimmed by 3 bases and the J gene end by 0 bases; junction bases not matched to a gene: 0. Per germline, CDR1 MGHRA and CDR2 YSYEKL. The CDR3 is 14 residues long. CDR3 amino acids: CASSQGQGSYEQYF. CDR3 nucleotide sequence: TGCGCCAGCAGCCAGGGACAGGGCTCCTACGAGCAGTACTTC.

This clone appeared a few times. The chain joins TRBV7-9 to TRBJ2-7, with 13 bases that match TRBD2. The CDR3 extends over 16 amino acids. V was clipped by 3 bases and J by 5 bases; unmatched bases: 7. Looked up from germline, CDR1 is SEHNR and CDR2 is FQNEAQ (reference sequence). CDR3 region: CASSLLGLAGRDEQYF. In DNA form, the CDR3 reads TGTGCCAGCAGCTTGCTGGGACTAGCGGGGAGGGACGAGCAGTACTTC.

The gene calls are TRBV7-6 and TRBJ2-6, with 7 bases aligning to TRBD2. There are 14 residues in the CDR3. Losses at the gene ends were 8 bases for V and 4 bases for J; bases not matched to a gene: 5. Germline-derived CDR1 and CDR2 are SGHVS and FNYEAQ. The CDR3 nucleotides read TGTGCCAGCGGGGAGGGAGGAGGGGCCAACGTCCTGACTTTC. This codes for CASGEGGGANVLTF.

The chain has TRBV5-1 and TRBJ2-7, with 10 bases identical to TRBD2. This CDR3 is 14 amino acids long. V shed 10 bases, J shed 1 base, and the junction held 8 bases outside the gene matches. Germline V gene sequence: CDR1 SGHRS, CDR2 YFSETQ. CDR3 sequence (DNA): TGCGCCTCTCGGACTAGCGGCCCTTCCTACGAGCAGTACTTC. Translation: CASRTSGPSYEQYF.

The chain recombines TRBV9 with TRBJ2-5; 7 bases are a match to TRBD2. The assigned J gene may be wrong: the sequence end matches TRBJ2-7 better. The CDR3 is 15 residues long. CDR1 SGDLS and CDR2 YYNGEE come from the germline V gene. The CDR3 coding sequence is TGTGCCAGCAGCGTAGGGGGGGGAGAGGCCTACGAGCAGTACTTC. Protein sequence: CASSVGGGEAYEQYF.

The V and J genes are TRBV6-5 and TRBJ1-1; maybe TRBD1 (5 bases). The CDR3 sequence is 13 residues long. CDR1 and CDR2 from the germline V gene are MNHEY and SVGAGI. Trimming removed 6 bases at V and 5 bases at J, with 13 bases between. CDR3 bases: TGTGCCAGCAGCTCAACCCAGGGAACTGAAGCTTTCTTT. Translating it yields CASSSTQGTEAFF.

The chain uses TRBV6-5 and TRBJ1-2, with D possibly being TRBD1 (5 bases). The CDR3 runs 15 residues. Germline lookup yields CDR1 MNHEY and CDR2 SVGAGI. Trimming left V 4 bases short and J 4 bases short, with 16 bases between. The CDR3 DNA sequence: TGTGCCAGCAGTTCCCCGGAGGAGGGGACCTATGGCTACACCTTC. Amino acids: CASSSPEEGTYGYTF.